This T cell receptor beta chain stems from a study of blood T cell repertoires in COVID-19. Overall study context: Specimens from acute and convalescent COVID-19 originated in the United States, Italy and Spain.

Germline values: CDR1 LNHDA, CDR2 SQIVND (reference sequence). V was clipped by 8 bases and J by 0 bases, with 15 bases between them. The length of the CDR3 is 15 residues. Per the original methods: Amplified reference gene primers provided the basis for estimating nucleated cell counts. TCRdb keeps only in-frame clones here, not all; method: immunoSEQ multiplex PCR. For V, J and clone size, that table is used; D and trimming come from the DNA. The repertoire has roughly 700,000 clones, around 90% of them found once; the top ten carry under 0.3%. Sequencing was performed on peripheral blood. This chain links TRBV19 with TRBJ2-3; possible D gene TRBD1, 5 bases. This TCR was sampled from a woman younger than 30 with acute or convalescent COVID-19. Written as DNA, the CDR3 is TGTGCCAGTTCCCGACAGTACTATAGCACAGATACGCAGTATTTT. Translating gives CASSRQYYSTDTQYF.